The rows below give T cell receptor beta chains drawn from one sample of a study of CD8+ T cells in alopecia areata. The method was immunoSEQ multiplex PCR; TCRdb's version includes in-frame clones alone and lacks a portion of them. The sample shows roughly 100,000 clones, 44% of them seen only once. Material: CD8+ T cells sorted from blood, obtained at week 24, from a patient treated with tofacitinib. The receptors originated from a human donor with alopecia areata. The CDR3 runs from the conserved cysteine through the conserved F or W. A D gene is named only where the DNA matches it firmly. Only part of the rows carry a size: once, few, many, or a class if the clone is expanded.

>NA|many|TRBV6-5|TRBJ2-7
CASSYSELGYEQYF
TGTGCCAGCAGTTACTCAGAACTTGGGTACGAGCAGTACTTC
>NA|few|TRBV29-1|TRBJ2-1
CSVEDRARSYNEQFF
TGCAGCGTTGAAGACCGGGCCCGCTCCTACAATGAGCAGTTCTTC
>TRBD1|NA|TRBV6-1|TRBJ2-1
CASSEPRDRGRNEQFF
TGTGCCAGCAGTGAACCCCGGGACAGGGGAAGGAATGAGCAGTTCTTC
>NA|few|TRBV1|TRBJ1-5
CTSSQRTSGLYGNQPQHF
TGCACCAGCAGCCAAAGGACCTCCGGACTTTATGGCAATCAGCCCCAGCATTTT
>NA|NA|TRBV19|TRBJ2-7
CASSMAPAGEQYF
TGTGCCAGTAGTATGGCCCCGGCGGGCGAGCAGTACTTC
>NA|few|TRBV29-1|TRBJ1-2
CSALDPSGVYTF
TGCAGCGCACTTGACCCGAGCGGTGTCTACACCTTC
>TRBD2|few|TRBV2|TRBJ2-3
CASSERPSGLTDTQYF
TGTGCCAGCAGTGAGAGGCCTAGCGGGCTCACAGATACGCAGTATTTT
>NA|NA|TRBV7-2|TRBJ2-7
CASSLVGRQHSYEQYF
TGTGCCAGCAGCTTAGTGGGACGGCAGCACTCCTACGAGCAGTACTTC
>NA|few|TRBV29-1|TRBJ2-3
CSVEGRYTDTQYF
TGCAGCGTTGAAGGGAGATACACAGATACGCAGTATTTT
>NA|few|TRBV6-5|TRBJ2-7
CASSYSASRHEQYF
TGTGCCAGCAGTTACTCGGCCTCCCGCCACGAGCAGTACTTC
>NA|few|TRBV11-2|TRBJ2-3
CASSFGGATDTQYF
TGTGCCAGCAGCTTCGGCGGGGCCACAGATACGCAGTATTTT
>NA|NA|TRBV13|TRBJ2-5
CASSSRQKSETQYF
TGTGCCAGCAGCTCCCGACAGAAGTCGGAGACCCAGTACTTC
>TRBD1|NA|TRBV11-2|TRBJ1-2
CASSLTGSYGYTF
TGTGCCAGCAGCTTGACAGGGAGCTATGGCTACACCTTC